This T cell receptor beta chain was captured by sequencing in a study of vaccination and CD4 T cells after COVID-19. This clonotype was picked up a small number of times. Antigen: not known. Study-level points and caveats: Convalescent patients displayed spike mono-reactivity in 304 of 307 vaccine-specific clones.

Germline V gene sequence: CDR1 DFQATT, CDR2 SNEGSKA (reference sequence). The V and J ends lost 5 bases and 2 bases, in that order; junction bases with no gene match: 6. The CDR3 is made up of 14 amino acids. Time point meaning: late sampling 161 to 241 days after vaccination in a few convalescent patients. The treatment here: roughly 10-day PBMC culture with coronavirus spike peptide pools or control peptides (ViraFEST assay). Investigators isolated CD4+ T cells by negative selection after about 10 days of culture. An Oncomine TCR Beta short-read assay was used to sequence the DNA from cultured CD4+ T cells. Extraction of genomic DNA was performed on cultured CD4+ T cells. Each CDR3 protein gets one entry after TCRdb re-called the PCR reads with MiXCR. This sample has 20,000 to 30,000 distinct CDR3 sequences, with 41% found just once.

V is TRBV20-1 and J is TRBJ1-1, with TRBD1 identical over 9 bases. The specimen was CD4+ T cells from blood, cultured in vitro, collected about 7 months after SARS-CoV-2 vaccination. This receptor was identified in a human donor who had recovered from COVID-19. CDR3 sequence (DNA): TGCAGTGCTCACCCGGGACAGGGAAACACTGAAGCTTTCTTT. Translation gives CSAHPGQGNTEAFF.